This T cell receptor beta chain was captured by sequencing in a study of shared clonotypes between healthy human individuals (dated by TCRdb to 2020 to 2022). Concerning the study at large: Two women and three men aged 18 to 49 years were included in the cohort. For each donor, CD4 naive and CD4 memory were each given three plates, CD8 naive was given two plates, and CD8 memory was given one plate. The study deeply sequenced blood TCR repertoires of about 5 healthy adults to estimate repertoire size and the extent of clonotype sharing between individuals. Different laboratories and diverse techniques were used to prepare libraries and sequence TCR repertoires, to increase sequencing depth and limit assay-specific biases. Leukapheresis yielded between about 0.94 and 9.5 billion PBMCs per donor. Here is what the overall study found, with its caveats: When several donors were compared, the shared fraction of clonotypes was around 5% for naive CD4, approximately 3.3% for naive CD8, roughly 2.5% for memory CD4, and 0.3% to 0.5% for memory CD8. Estimated clonotype richness was generally larger for naive than for memory subsets. Incomplete sequencing was indicated by rarefaction of sorted-subset datasets, despite the large sequencing depth. Compared with non-shared clonotypes, the clonotypes found in all four sorted-subset donors had higher generation probabilities. Sampling was restricted to blood, and TCR repertoires in tissue are likely to differ from TCR repertoires in blood. Pairwise subsampling indicated that sequencing depth was expected to affect the degree of clonotype sharing among donors. Because the study included a small number of donors, the genetic and exposure-history diversity represented was limited.

This clone was picked up a small number of times. The antigen this receptor binds is unknown. Qualities for individual bases were not recorded, and no much larger clone is one base off. Using the deep immunoSEQ assay, multiplex PCR amplified TCR CDR3 regions from genomic DNA. Extracted genomic DNA from each cell subset was spread evenly across all wells of several immunoSEQ 96-well plates, with each plate serving as a replicate. For sorted subsets, around 200 ng genomic DNA, equal to some 28,000 T cell genomes, was loaded into each replicate PCR. The purified libraries were quantified using a Qubit 3.0 fluorometer, sized with a Bioanalyzer 2100, and then quantified again using the KAPA Library Quantification kit. Every immunoSEQ 96-well plate was sequenced on a separate single-read 150-cycle Illumina NextSeq 550 flow cell. In the source study's methods: Because only junctional sequences without quality scores were contained in the immunoSEQ output, filtering matching that applied to full-length reads could not be performed. To assign V/J genes and CDR3, sequences were annotated using PyIR, a Python wrapper for IgBLAST v1.9, with IMGT germline references. Reads were filtered out if the reads had weak V/J assignments (E-value above 1e-6), no CDR3, stop codons, out-of-frame junctions, or ambiguous translated residues. V3J clonotypes were defined by identical inferred V gene, J gene, and CDR3 amino acid sequence. Percentage overlap between repertoires was computed as shared unique clonotypes divided by the size of the smaller repertoire. Repertoire richness was assessed with RTK rarefaction, the Chao1 estimator, and Recon v2.1 estimates of unobserved clonotypes. OLGA was used to compute generation probabilities for all TCRbeta clonotypes that the gDNA method yielded from a handful of donors. Not all clones reach the TCRdb copy of this immuneACCESS table, which keeps in-frame sequences only. Checked studies attribute under half of the gap to unresolved V genes and leave the rest unexplained. V and J calls and clone size are given by that table; D and trimming were obtained from the DNA. This sample holds approximately 1.1 million clones; around three quarters were observed only once. 0.52% of the sample lies in the top ten.

Donors were healthy HIV-negative adults with no recently reported acute infections or vaccinations. All donors were Caucasian adults living in Nashville, Tennessee, USA. CD4+ T cells were enriched by magnetic negative selection, after which naive cells were positively selected on CD45RA and the negative fraction was taken as the memory subset. After blood collection by leukapheresis, PBMCs were isolated using Ficoll-Histopaque density gradient centrifugation and then cryopreserved in the vapor phase of liquid nitrogen. Analytical flow cytometry was used to check the purity and quantity of every magnetically sorted T cell population. Genomic DNA was isolated from each sorted fraction and quantified by UV absorbance on a Nanodrop 2000c. From the germline V gene, CDR1 is MNHNS and CDR2 is SASEGT. The CDR3 goes from the cysteine to the phenylalanine over 15 residues. The only DNA kept is the CDR3, 45 bases in frame from the first base. V loses 5 bases, J loses 2 bases, and the germline ends lie 16 bases apart.

Sequences were obtained from memory CD4+ T cells from PBMCs. In the paper's terms, the cell subset or site label means: CD45RA-negative fraction. The origin of this receptor is a man aged 18 to 29 in good health. Some clones in this sample may be carry-over from other donors' samples. Recombination linked TRBV6-1 to TRBJ2-7; the D call could be TRBD1 or TRBD2, with each sharing 6 bases. The sequence in DNA is TGTGCCAGCAGTCGAGCGGCAGGGGAGGCCTACGAGCAGTACTTC. It is translated as CASSRAAGEAYEQYF.